The next 2 T cell receptor beta chains were all read from a single sample in a study of tumor and adjacent non-tumor tissue in lung cancer. A modified ARM-PCR protocol with three rounds of nested PCR amplified TCRbeta. Each CDR3 protein gets one entry after TCRdb re-called the multiplex PCR reads with MiXCR. Among fewer than 100,000 distinct CDR3 sequences listed, 55% to 75% were seen once. The template was RNA from unsorted bulk tissue. Input material: lung tumor tissue. The receptors here all came from a woman in her thirties or forties with non-small cell lung cancer.

This rearrangement joins TRBV2 to TRBJ2-3, with D possibly TRBD1 on 5 matching bases. CDR1 SNHLY and CDR2 FYNNEI come from the germline V gene. This CDR3 is built from 19 residues. Trimming cost V 9 bases and J 0 bases, with 28 bases left between them. The CDR3 here is CASKRYSRIDSSSTDTQYF. In nucleotides, the CDR3 is TGTGCCAGTAAACGGTATTCAAGAATTGACAGTTCTAGCACAGATACGCAGTATTTT.

J is TRBJ2-5 and V is TRBV11-2, with D maybe TRBD2 (6 bases). From germline, CDR1 is SGHAT and CDR2 FQNNGV. The length of the CDR3 is 16 residues. The CDR3 region is CVTSLVGRRAQETQYF. CDR3 coding DNA: TGTGTCACTAGCTTAGTTGGGCGGAGGGCCCAAGAGACCCAGTACTTC.